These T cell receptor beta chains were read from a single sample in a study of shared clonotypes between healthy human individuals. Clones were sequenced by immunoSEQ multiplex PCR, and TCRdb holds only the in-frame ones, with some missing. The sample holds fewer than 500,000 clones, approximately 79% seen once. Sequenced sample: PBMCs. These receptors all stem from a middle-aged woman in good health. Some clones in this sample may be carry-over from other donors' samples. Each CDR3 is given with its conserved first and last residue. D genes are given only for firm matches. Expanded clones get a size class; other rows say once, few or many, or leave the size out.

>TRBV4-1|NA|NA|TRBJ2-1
TGCGCCAGCAGCCAAGAAGGCCGGGCCTACAATGAGCAGTTCTTC
CASSQEGRAYNEQFF
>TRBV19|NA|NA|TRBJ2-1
TGTGCCAGTAGAGAAAATCTTCCGTACAATGAGCAGTTCTTC
CASRENLPYNEQFF
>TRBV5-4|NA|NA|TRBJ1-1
TGTGCCAGCAGCTTGGAGGGCAGGGGAGCTTTCTTT
CASSLEGRGAFF
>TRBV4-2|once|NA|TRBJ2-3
TGTGCCAGCAGCCACTCCGGGACGTACCGCACAGATACGCAGTATTTT
CASSHSGTYRTDTQYF
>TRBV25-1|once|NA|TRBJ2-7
TGTGCCAGCACCCTCCTCGGGGACATTAGGGATTACGAGCAGTACTTC
CASTLLGDIRDYEQYF
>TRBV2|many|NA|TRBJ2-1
TGTGCCAGCAGTGTGGCCACCTACAATGAGCAGTTCTTC
CASSVATYNEQFF
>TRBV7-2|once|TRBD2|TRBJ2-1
TGTGCCAGCAGCCCAACCGGGACTAGCGGGGCCCAGCAGTTCTTC
CASSPTGTSGAQQFF
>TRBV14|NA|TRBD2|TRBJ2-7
TGTGCCACCCGCCCTAGCGGGAGGTACGAGCAGTACTTC
CATRPSGRYEQYF
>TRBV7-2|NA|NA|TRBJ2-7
TGTGCCAGCAGCTTAGATCTTCCGCAGACCTACGAGCAGTACTTC
CASSLDLPQTYEQYF
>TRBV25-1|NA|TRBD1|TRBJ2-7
TGTGCCAGCAGGACCGGGACAGACTACGAGCAGTACTTC
CASRTGTDYEQYF
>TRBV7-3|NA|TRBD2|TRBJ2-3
TGTGCCAGCAGCTTAGGGCTAGCGGGAGGCCGGGATACGCAGTATTTT
CASSLGLAGGRDTQYF
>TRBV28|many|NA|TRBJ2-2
TGTGCCAGCAGTAGCGGACAGACCGCGAACACCGGGGAGCTGTTTTTT
CASSSGQTANTGELFF
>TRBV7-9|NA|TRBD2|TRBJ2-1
TGTGCCAGCAGCCGGACTAGCAGCGAGCAGTTCTTC
CASSRTSSEQFF
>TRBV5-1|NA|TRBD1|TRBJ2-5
TGCGCCAGCAGCTTGCGAGACAGGGGGCAGGAGACCCAGTACTTC
CASSLRDRGQETQYF
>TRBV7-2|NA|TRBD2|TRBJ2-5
TGTGCCAGCAGCTTAGGACTAGCGAGAGAGACCCAGTACTTC
CASSLGLARETQYF
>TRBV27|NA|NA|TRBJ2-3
TGTGCCAGCAAAGAAATCAGCGGCACAGATACGCAGTATTTT
CASKEISGTDTQYF
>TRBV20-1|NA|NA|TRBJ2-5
TGCAGTGCTAGAAGGGAGACCCAGTACTTC
CSARRETQYF
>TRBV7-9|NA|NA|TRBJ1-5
TGTGCCAGCAGCCCACCCGGGGACCTCAATCAGCCCCAGCATTTT
CASSPPGDLNQPQHF
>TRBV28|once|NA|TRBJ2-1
TGTGCCAGCAGCTTTACAGGGCGCTCCTACAATGAGCAGTTCTTC
CASSFTGRSYNEQFF
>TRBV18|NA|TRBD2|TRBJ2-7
TGTGCCAGCTCGCCCTACGCTAGCGGGTTATACGAGCAGTACTTC
CASSPYASGLYEQYF
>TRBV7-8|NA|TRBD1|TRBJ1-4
TGTGCCAGCAGCTTAGTGGGGACAGGGAGAGAAAAACTGTTTTTT
CASSLVGTGREKLFF
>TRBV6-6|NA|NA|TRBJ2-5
TGTGCCAGCAGTTACTCCGGGACCCCTGAAGAGACCCAGTACTTC
CASSYSGTPEETQYF
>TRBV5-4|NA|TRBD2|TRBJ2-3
TGTGCCAGCAGCTTTGGGACTAGCCCGAGGACAGATACGCAGTATTTT
CASSFGTSPRTDTQYF
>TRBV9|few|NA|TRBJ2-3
TGTGCCAGCAGCGTAGCTCAGGAGACAGATACGCAGTATTTT
CASSVAQETDTQYF
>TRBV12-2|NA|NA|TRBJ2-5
TGTGCAAGTCGCTTAGGGCTGCCAACAGGGTATTCGGAGACCCAGTACTTC
CASRLGLPTGYSETQYF
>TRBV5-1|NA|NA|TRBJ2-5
TGCGCCAGCAGCTTTCGGGGGACGGGGCGGGGGACCCAGTACTTC
CASSFRGTGRGTQYF
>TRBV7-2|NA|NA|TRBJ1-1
TGTGCCAGCAGCTTATTTGGACAAGATGGCACTGAAGCTTTCTTT
CASSLFGQDGTEAFF
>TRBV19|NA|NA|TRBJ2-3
TGTGCCAGTAGTATTCTGCGAGGCCAGTTTCCAGATACGCAGTATTTT
CASSILRGQFPDTQYF
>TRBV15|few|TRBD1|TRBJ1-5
TGTGCCACCAGCGCCCCCGGGACAGATTCTCAGCCCCAGCATTTT
CATSAPGTDSQPQHF
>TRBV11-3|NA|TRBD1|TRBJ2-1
TGTGCCAGCAGCTTAGCGGGGACAGGGCTCTACAATGAGCAGTTCTTC
CASSLAGTGLYNEQFF
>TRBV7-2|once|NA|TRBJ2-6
TGTGCCAGCAGCTTTTTCTTGGGTTCTCCTGGGGCCAACGTCCTGACTTTC
CASSFFLGSPGANVLTF
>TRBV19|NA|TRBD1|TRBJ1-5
TGTGCCAGTAGGACAGGGGGCTTCGATCAGCCCCAGCATTTT
CASRTGGFDQPQHF
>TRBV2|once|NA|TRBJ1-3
TGTGCCAGCAGTGTAGGGGCGACGAGGAGCTCTGGAAACACCATATATTTT
CASSVGATRSSGNTIYF
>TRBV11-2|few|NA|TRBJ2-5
TGTGCCAGCAGCCTACTTGGGACACAAGAGACCCAGTACTTC
CASSLLGTQETQYF
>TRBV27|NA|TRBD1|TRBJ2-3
TGTGCCAGCAGCCCGGGACAGACTACAGATACGCAGTATTTT
CASSPGQTTDTQYF
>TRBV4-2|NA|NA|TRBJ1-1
TGTGCCAGCAGCCAAGAGTTAGATTTAAGGAGGACTGAAGCTTTCTTT
CASSQELDLRRTEAFF
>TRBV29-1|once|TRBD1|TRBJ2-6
TGCAGCGCCTATGACAGGGCTGGGGCCAACGTCCTGACTTTC
CSAYDRAGANVLTF
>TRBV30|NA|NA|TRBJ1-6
TGTGCCTGGAGTGGGAGGGGCAATTCACCCCTCCACTTT
CAWSGRGNSPLHF
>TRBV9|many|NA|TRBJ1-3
TGTGCCAGCAGCGGTCGGCAGTCCGTGGGGGACACCATATATTTT
CASSGRQSVGDTIYF
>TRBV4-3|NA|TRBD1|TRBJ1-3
TGCGCCAGCAGCCAAAACAGGGGGACTGGAAACACCATATATTTT
CASSQNRGTGNTIYF
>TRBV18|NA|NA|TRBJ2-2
TGTGCCAGCTCACCACCGGGACTCAGGAACACCGGGGAGCTGTTTTTT
CASSPPGLRNTGELFF
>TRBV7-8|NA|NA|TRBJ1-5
TGTGCCAGCAGCCGCACAGATCAGCCCCAGCATTTT
CASSRTDQPQHF
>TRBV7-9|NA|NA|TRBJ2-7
TGTGCCAGCAGCGCACAATCCTACGAGCAGTACTTC
CASSAQSYEQYF
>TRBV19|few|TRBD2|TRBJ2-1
TGTGCCAGTAAGGGCACAGCGGGGGGGTATGAGCAGTTCTTC
CASKGTAGGYEQFF
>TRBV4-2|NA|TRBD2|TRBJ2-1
TGTGCCAGCAGCCAACTATCCGGGGGAGCGGGAGTGGTCTACAATGAGCAGTTCTTC
CASSQLSGGAGVVYNEQFF
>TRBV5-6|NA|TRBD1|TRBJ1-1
TGTGCCAGCAGCTTGCGATACGGAATATGGGACAGGGACCCTGAAGCTTTCTTT
CASSLRYGIWDRDPEAFF
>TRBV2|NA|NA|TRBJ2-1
TGTGCCAGCAGTGAAGTCGCGAGGGGTGAGCAGTTCTTC
CASSEVARGEQFF
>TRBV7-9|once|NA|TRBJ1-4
TGTGCCAGCAGCTTCGGTGGGGGGGATGAAAAACTGTTTTTT
CASSFGGGDEKLFF
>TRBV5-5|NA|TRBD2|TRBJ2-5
TGTGCCAGCAGCTTGGACCTAAGGAGGGCAGCGGGGCAAGAGACCCAGTACTTC
CASSLDLRRAAGQETQYF
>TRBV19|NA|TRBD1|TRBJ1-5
TGTGCCAGTAGTATGACGGGCTTGGCACAGGGGTGGGTTCAGCCCCAGCATTTT
CASSMTGLAQGWVQPQHF